This T cell receptor (beta chain) was recorded in a study of cytomegalovirus exposure and HLA in healthy donors. Study observations and caveats: Specific recognition of CMV antigens was confirmed in vitro for a few chains (all CMV-associated). TCR beta V- and J-gene trimming, according to a later analysis, was linked to a missense DCLRE1C variant. Analyzed later, most CMV-associated TCR beta chains appeared HLA-restricted.

V was trimmed by 6 bases and J by 4 bases, leaving 12 bases between them. Germline V gene data show CDR1 as MNHEY and CDR2 as SMNVEV (reference sequence). This CDR3 comprises 13 residues. In the PCR, 60 Vbeta and 13 Jbeta primers were used. Original methodology: Some 11 million of the 80 million or so unique TCR beta chains counted in a later analysis were shared. Clones were sequenced by immunoSEQ multiplex PCR, and TCRdb holds only the in-frame ones, with some missing. Clone size and the V and J calls come from that table; the DNA yielded D and trimming. The repertoire holds under 150,000 clones, with approximately 9% as singletons. This clone came up a few times. The target antigen is unknown.

The sequence was obtained from a male donor in good health and CMV-seronegative. The source material was PBMCs. The V and J genes are TRBV27 and TRBJ2-5; D is uncertain. CDR3 loop: CASRVGNGETQYF. Here the CDR3 DNA reads TGTGCCAGCAGGGTCGGTAACGGAGAGACCCAGTACTTC.